Below, 2 T cell receptor beta chains from the same sample are listed, as sequenced in a study of cytomegalovirus exposure and HLA in healthy donors. The PCR had 60 Vbeta and 13 Jbeta primers. Repertoires were generated with immunoSEQ multiplex PCR, while TCRdb's copy carries only in-frame clones and drops some. The table lists roughly 130,000 clones, approximately 74% of them singletons. Material: PBMCs. The receptors originated from a man aged 40-50 years in good health and CMV-seropositive.

This clone was seen only a few times. The rearrangement uses TRBV19 and TRBJ1-2; D remains unclear. The germline V gene has CDR1 LNHDA and CDR2 SQIVND (reference sequence). The CDR3 totals 12 residues. Trimming shortened V by 10 bases and J by 2 bases, and 11 bases separated the two germline ends. The CDR3 spells CATQTENYGYTF. The CDR3 DNA reads as TGTGCCACCCAAACAGAGAACTATGGCTACACCTTC.

V gene TRBV18 combines with J gene TRBJ1-1; D gene ambiguous. Trimming cost V 3 bases and J 5 bases, with 13 bases left between them. This CDR3 has 14 amino acids. CDR1 is KGHSH, CDR2 LQKENI, per germline. As DNA, the CDR3 is TGTGCCAGCTCACCGTCTTGGGGAGGGACTGAAGCTTTCTTT. Translating gives CASSPSWGGTEAFF.